This T cell receptor (beta chain) is drawn from a study of cytomegalovirus exposure and HLA in healthy donors. Overall study: The platform used for the 120 or so validation repertoires matched that of the roughly 630 first-cohort repertoires, a later analysis reported. Study results and limitations: First-cohort TCR clusters were later found to tend to co-occur in the 90 to 150 validation repertoires. As confirmed in vitro, a few CMV-associated chains were specific for CMV antigens.

Sequencing used immunoSEQ multiplex PCR; TCRdb keeps in-frame clones, though not all of them. The sample consists of 200,000 to 250,000 clones, around nine tenths of them appearing once. The ends were cut back, 3 bases at V and 7 bases at J, with 13 bases in the middle. This CDR3 has 14 amino acids. CDR1 MGHRA and CDR2 YSYEKL come from the germline V gene. Points on this clone: Its antigen remains unidentified.

The chain is built from TRBV4-1 and TRBJ1-5; tentatively, D is TRBD1 (5 bases). Material for sequencing was PBMCs. The receptor comes from a man between 18 and 29 years old in good health and CMV-seronegative. This CDR3 is CASSQGTGEQPQHF. The CDR3 coding sequence is TGCGCCAGCAGCCAGGGGACGGGAGAACAGCCCCAGCATTTT.